This entry describes one T cell receptor beta chain. Germline V CDR1 and CDR2: MNHEY, SVGAGI. Deletions cut 7 bases from V and 7 bases from J, with 22 bases between. This CDR3 has 15 residues. A minimum of 5.5 micrograms of total RNA was extracted per sample. The record originates from a study of blood T cells in healthy people across ages. A second PCR, run for roughly 6 to 11 cycles, used a sample-barcoded 5' primer plus a J-beta primer mix. TCRdb passed the 5' RACE reads through MiXCR, listing each CDR3 protein once. The top ten hold approximately 0.75% of the sample, which has roughly 1,000,000 distinct CDR3 sequences, 25% seen once. These sequences were also reported in another study, on T cells of mothers and their children.

This TCR derives from a girl under 10 years old in good health. This chain uses TRBV6-5 with TRBJ2-5; the D call may be TRBD1 or TRBD2 (5 bases each). Sequencing input: blood. The CDR3, as DNA: TGTGCCAGCATCTCCCCGGGGCCGATGAGATGGACCCAGTACTTC. It encodes CASISPGPMRWTQYF.